One and the same sample provided the 27 T cell receptor beta chains below, sequenced in a study of shared clonotypes between healthy human individuals. Sequenced by immunoSEQ multiplex PCR; TCRdb stores in-frame clones only, minus some. The sample comprises roughly 700,000 clones, 90% of which are singletons, and around a third rests with the top ten. The specimen sequenced was memory CD8+ T cells from PBMCs. Regarding subset: CD45RO+ cells pooled with CCR7-negative TemRA cells. The origin of the receptors is a man aged 18-30 years in good health. Some clones in this sample may be carry-over from other donors' samples.

This chain links TRBV6-1 with TRBJ1-1; D gene unclear. The CDR3 covers 13 residues. Trimming removed 2 bases from V and 7 bases from J, with 11 bases in between. CDR1 and CDR2 from the germline V gene are MNHNS and SASEGT. The DNA for the CDR3 is TGTGCCAGCAGTGAAAACCCCAGCTATGAAGCTTTCTTT. It specifies CASSENPSYEAFF.

In its sample, this clone was seen once. The genes are TRBV6-1 and TRBJ2-7, with D perhaps given as TRBD1 or TRBD2 (5 bases each). Trimming took off 6 bases at V and 10 bases at J, with 13 bases between the two ends. There are 11 residues in the CDR3. In germline, CDR1 is MNHNS, CDR2 SASEGT. The CDR3 DNA is TGTGCCAGCAGGGGGGTCTTCGCTCAGTACTTC. Amino acid sequence: CASRGVFAQYF.

Concerning this clone itself: This same CDR3 is encoded by further DNA sequences in the sample. The gene calls are TRBV7-9 and TRBJ2-7; 7 positions match TRBD1. Germline values: CDR1 SEHNR, CDR2 FQNEAQ (reference sequence). The CDR3 contains 13 residues. V shed 5 bases, J shed 2 bases, and the junction held 3 bases outside the gene matches. DNA for the CDR3: TGTGCCAGCAGCCTGGGGACAGCCTACGAGCAGTACTTC. Its protein product is CASSLGTAYEQYF. Variable domain in full (rest from reference TRBV7-9 and TRBJ2-7): DTGVSQNPRHKITKRGQNVTFRCDPISEHNRLYWYRQTLGQGPEFLTYFQNEAQLEKSRLLSDRFSAERPKGSFSTLEIQRTEQGDSAMYLCASSLGTAYEQYFGPGTRLTVT.

The chain couples TRBV27 to TRBJ1-1; D is possibly TRBD1 (5 bases). Germline assignment: CDR1 MNHEY and CDR2 SMNVEV (reference sequence). V lost 0 bases, J lost 3 bases, and 11 bases lay in between. This CDR3 is 15 amino acids long. The CDR3 spells CASSLSRRGDTEAFF. CDR3 DNA sequence: TGTGCCAGCAGTTTATCGAGGCGGGGGGACACTGAAGCTTTCTTT.

The chain links TRBV15 to TRBJ2-7; D remains unclear. The germline V and J ends were trimmed by 1 base and 4 bases, with 5 bases remaining between them. CDR3 length equals 12 residues. Germline lookup yields CDR1 LNHNV and CDR2 YYDKDF (reference sequence). For the CDR3, the DNA is TGTGCCACCAGCAGAGGACCTTACGAGCAGTACTTC. Protein: CATSRGPYEQYF.

The rearrangement joins TRBV27 to TRBJ1-5; 8 nucleotides match TRBD1. The CDR3 length is 13 residues. V lost 5 bases to trimming and J lost 7 bases; unmatched junction nucleotides: 4. Germline CDR1 MNHEY, CDR2 SMNVEV (reference sequence). The CDR3 DNA is TGTGCCAGCAGTCCTAGACAGGGGCAGCCCCAGCATTTT. Translation: CASSPRQGQPQHF.

This chain links TRBV5-6 with TRBJ2-2; D call uncertain. V was pared by 1 base and J by 6 bases, with 10 bases between. This CDR3 region has 14 residues. Looked up from germline, CDR1 is SGHDT and CDR2 is YYEEEE. The CDR3 loop reads CASSLPHSPGELFF. CDR3 nucleotide sequence: TGTGCCAGCAGCTTGCCGCATAGTCCCGGGGAGCTGTTTTTT.

This sequence joins TRBV7-2 and TRBJ1-1, with TRBD1 as a possible D gene (5 bases). This CDR3 has 11 amino acids. The V and J ends lost 3 bases and 7 bases respectively, with 6 bases between them. Germline CDR1 reads SGHTA; CDR2 reads FQGNSA. CDR3 sequence: CASSLGGEAFF. Here the CDR3 DNA reads TGTGCCAGCAGCTTGGGGGGTGAAGCTTTCTTT.

J is TRBJ1-3 and V is TRBV6-6; D remains ambiguous. Trimming removed 1 base from V and 0 bases from J, with 10 bases in between. Germline V gene sequence: CDR1 MNHNY, CDR2 SVGAGI (reference sequence). This CDR3 contains 16 residues. This chain's CDR3 is CASSYFPGASGNTIYF. Written as DNA, the CDR3 is TGTGCCAGCAGTTACTTCCCAGGAGCCTCTGGAAACACCATATATTTT.

The genes are TRBV4-1 and TRBJ2-3; D is perhaps TRBD1 (6 bases). Germline V gene sequence: CDR1 MGHRA, CDR2 YSYEKL. The V and J ends lost 2 bases and 2 bases respectively, with 14 bases between them. The CDR3 consists of 16 residues. CDR3: CASSQLPGANTDTQYF. As DNA, the CDR3 is TGCGCCAGCAGCCAATTGCCAGGGGCGAACACAGATACGCAGTATTTT.

This sequence joins TRBV10-1 and TRBJ2-3, with no clear D. The CDR3 length is 12 residues. CDR1 and CDR2 (germline): WNHNN, SYGVQD (reference sequence). Trimming removed 4 bases at V and 4 bases at J, with 6 bases between. The CDR3 region is CASSGGPDTQYF. CDR3 bases: TGCGCCAGCAGTGGGGGTCCAGATACGCAGTATTTT.

Remarks on this clone: This CDR3 is also generated by other DNA sequences in the sample. This chain links TRBV9 with TRBJ2-7; a possible D gene is TRBD2 (5 bases). Germline values: CDR1 SGDLS, CDR2 YYNGEE. Between the trimmed V and J ends, which lost 5 bases and 3 bases, there was a span of 6 bases. The CDR3 sequence is 11 residues long. The CDR3 nucleotides are TGTGCCAGCAGTGAGGGCTACGAGCAGTACTTC. It specifies CASSEGYEQYF.

The chain combines TRBV15 with TRBJ1-4; tentatively, D is TRBD1 (6 bases). Between the trimmed V and J ends, which lost 8 bases and 7 bases, there was a span of 20 bases. The germline V gene has CDR1 LNHNV and CDR2 YYDKDF (reference sequence). The CDR3 is 15 residues long. This CDR3 is CATASEGGWGEKLFF. The CDR3 nucleotides are TGTGCCACCGCCTCCGAGGGGGGGTGGGGTGAAAAACTGTTTTTT.

This chain connects TRBV11-2 to TRBJ2-1; TRBD2 matches 10 bases. The CDR3 runs to 15 residues. V was pared by 1 base and J by 6 bases, with 3 bases of the junction left unmatched. Germline V gives CDR1 SGHAT, CDR2 FQNNGV. The CDR3 loop reads CASSLGLAGANEQFF. The CDR3 coding sequence is TGTGCCAGCAGCTTAGGGCTAGCGGGAGCCAATGAGCAGTTCTTC.

In the case of this clone: This specimen includes other DNA sequences encoding the same CDR3. CDR3 amino acids: CASSSQGNEQYF. CDR3 DNA: TGTGCCAGCAGCTCACAGGGAAACGAGCAGTACTTC. The chain employs TRBV7-9 and TRBJ2-7, with D perhaps TRBD1 (6 bases). The ends were cut back, 4 bases at V and 5 bases at J, with 9 bases in the middle. Germline V CDR1 and CDR2: SEHNR, FQNEAQ (reference sequence). The CDR3 is 12 amino acids.

The chain employs TRBV18 and TRBJ1-2; tentatively, D is TRBD1 (5 bases). The CDR3 is made up of 14 amino acids. Germline V gene data show CDR1 as KGHSH and CDR2 as LQKENI. Trimming stripped 3 bases from V and 4 bases from J, with 12 bases between. CDR3 in amino acids: CASSPGRDPYGYTF. CDR3 coding DNA: TGTGCCAGCTCACCGGGCAGGGACCCCTATGGCTACACCTTC.

The chain has TRBV19 and TRBJ2-2; D is perhaps TRBD1 (6 bases). The CDR3 runs 19 residues. Deletions cut 7 bases from V and 0 bases from J, with 24 bases between. From germline, CDR1 is LNHDA and CDR2 SQIVND (reference sequence). The CDR3 coding sequence is TGTGCCAGTATGATCCGGGCAGGGGCGTCGAATCCGAACACCGGGGAGCTGTTTTTT. Its translation is CASMIRAGASNPNTGELFF.

CDR3 DNA: TGTGCCAGCAGTCCTCGACAGGACCAAGAGACCCAGTACTTC. Protein product: CASSPRQDQETQYF. The chain couples TRBV6-5 to TRBJ2-5; tentative D call: TRBD1 (6 bases). The germline gives CDR1 MNHEY, CDR2 SVGAGI. The CDR3 spans 14 residues. Trimming cost V 5 bases and J 0 bases, with 10 bases left between them.

This chain connects TRBV5-4 to TRBJ2-7, with no clear D. Germline loops: CDR1 SGHNT, CDR2 YYREEE (reference sequence). Trimming stripped 4 bases from V and 3 bases from J, with 11 bases between. The CDR3 loop spans 13 amino acids. The CDR3 reads CASSPDTVYEQYF. The CDR3 DNA reads as TGTGCCAGCAGCCCCGATACCGTCTACGAGCAGTACTTC.

The chain joins TRBV6-1 to TRBJ1-2; no clear D. The CDR3 has 15 residues. Germline V gene lookup returns CDR1 MNHNS and CDR2 SASEGT. The V and J ends lost 4 bases and 4 bases respectively, with 16 bases between them. The CDR3 region is CASSGWEGWSYGYTF. CDR3 nucleotides: TGTGCCAGCAGTGGTTGGGAGGGTTGGTCCTATGGCTACACCTTC.

V usage is TRBV5-4 and J usage is TRBJ2-3; no reliable D call. Germline CDR1 reads SGHNT; CDR2 reads YYREEE (reference sequence). V lost 4 bases and J 0 bases, leaving 15 bases between the germline ends. This CDR3 contains 16 residues. The CDR3 DNA is TGTGCCAGCAGCCCCTACTTAAAAATTAGCACAGATACGCAGTATTTT. The encoded protein is CASSPYLKISTDTQYF.

The chain links TRBV6-6 to TRBJ2-3, with 7 bases matching TRBD2. Germline V gene sequence: CDR1 MNHNY, CDR2 SVGAGI (reference sequence). There are 13 residues in the CDR3. V was pared by 7 bases and J by 6 bases, with 7 bases of the junction left unmatched. This CDR3 reads CASTTSDSDTQYF. The CDR3 DNA reads as TGTGCCAGCACAACTAGCGATTCTGATACGCAGTATTTT.

This clone occurred once. The J gene is TRBJ1-2, the V gene TRBV11-2, with D hard to call. The V gene's germline CDR1 is SGHAT and CDR2 FQNNGV. The CDR3 loop spans 14 amino acids. The ends were cut back, 3 bases at V and 2 bases at J, with 10 bases in the middle. CDR3 region: CASSFIRENYGYTF. The CDR3 DNA sequence: TGTGCCAGCAGCTTCATTCGGGAGAACTATGGCTACACCTTC.

V gene TRBV4-2 combines with J gene TRBJ2-7; 7 bases align to TRBD2. The CDR3 sequence is 17 residues long. Trimming cost V 1 base and J 2 bases; bases outside gene matches: 11. From germline, CDR1 is LGHNA and CDR2 YNFKEQ. For the CDR3, the DNA is TGTGCCAGCAGCCAAGTCCCCGGACTAGTCTCACCCTACGAGCAGTACTTC. This translates into CASSQVPGLVSPYEQYF.

The CDR3 here is CASSPTGSEGNTEAFF. CDR3 bases: TGTGCCAGCAGCCCGACAGGCTCGGAAGGGAACACTGAAGCTTTCTTT. The chain combines TRBV9 with TRBJ1-1; tentatively, D is TRBD1 (6 bases). Trimming pared 4 bases from V and 1 base from J, leaving 17 bases between. The CDR3 extends over 16 amino acids. Germline values: CDR1 SGDLS, CDR2 YYNGEE.

The J gene is TRBJ1-1, the V gene TRBV6-5, with D possibly being TRBD1 (6 bases). The V gene's germline CDR1 is MNHEY and CDR2 SVGAGI. The CDR3 spans 13 residues. V was pared by 6 bases and J by 5 bases, with 13 bases between. The CDR3 sequence is CASSPRRGTEAFF. As DNA, the CDR3 is TGTGCCAGCAGCCCGAGAAGGGGGACTGAAGCTTTCTTT.

The rearrangement uses TRBV19 and TRBJ2-7, with 8 bases fitting TRBD2. Germline V lookup: CDR1 LNHDA, CDR2 SQIVND (reference sequence). CDR3 length: 15 residues. J lost 4 bases, V lost 3 bases, and 8 bases had no gene match. The CDR3 DNA reads as TGTGCCAGTAGTATCCAAGCGGGAGTGTTTTACGAGCAGTACTTC. Amino acids: CASSIQAGVFYEQYF. The full variable domain, its missing parts supplied by reference TRBV19 and TRBJ2-7, is DGGITQSPKYLFRKEGQNVTLSCEQNLNHDAMYWYRQDPGQGLRLIYYSQIVNDFQKGDIAEGYSVSREKKESFPLTVTSAQKNPTAFYLCASSIQAGVFYEQYFGPGTRLTVT.